This T cell receptor beta chain was sequenced for a study of pediatric ulcerative colitis. Study in general: Ulcerative colitis patients had pancolitis or left-sided colitis, with confirming histology. Whole-study findings and limits: Blood samples from a couple of patients yielded substantially fewer templates and were excluded from blood-rectal overlap analysis. Ulcerative colitis patients shared more blood-rectal clones than controls.

TCRdb's table, derived via immunoSEQ multiplex PCR, lists solely in-frame clones and lacks some. The sample records 50,000 to 65,000 clones, about 90% being singletons. Concerning this clone: Its specificity is unknown.

Trimming took 0 bases from V and 0 from J, leaving 20 bases between them. The CDR3 contains 19 residues. In germline, CDR1 is PRHDT, CDR2 FYEKMQ (reference sequence). Specimen: blood. The TCR comes from a boy aged 5 to 17 with severe ulcerative colitis. The chain couples TRBV13 to TRBJ1-2, with D unclear. CDR3 bases: TGTGCCAGCAGCTTAGGAGAAGACGTCATTTTCTTAGCTAACTATGGCTACACCTTC. Translation: CASSLGEDVIFLANYGYTF.